This TCR beta chain originates from a study of control samples from healthy donors and cancer patients. Sequencing was performed with immunoSEQ multiplex PCR; in TCRdb, only in-frame clones are kept and a portion is missing. The sample contains about 120,000 clones, around 89% of which appear only once. The ends were cut back, 3 bases at V and 5 bases at J, with 13 bases in the middle. The germline V gene encodes CDR1 KGHSH and CDR2 LQKENI. The CDR3 consists of 15 residues. The V and J genes are TRBV18 and TRBJ2-2; D not resolved. The receptor comes from an older woman with lung cancer. Sequencing was carried out using PBMCs. The CDR3 DNA is TGTGCCAGCTCACCGGGGTCGTTGACAACCGGGGAGCTGTTTTTT. The encoded protein is CASSPGSLTTGELFF.